The T cell receptor (beta chain) described here comes from a study of cytomegalovirus exposure and HLA in healthy donors. In the study overall: Inside one of the first data releases sat about 85 million unique TCRs taken from HLA-typed donors.

Study findings and constraints: The classifier was said to identify cytomegalovirus status with high specificity and sensitivity. Earlier analysis found most TCR beta V segments productive about 90% or about 30% of the time. The presence/absence work took it that sequencing depth was about the same across donors.

Details on this clone: Its antigen remains unidentified.

CDR1 MNHEY and CDR2 SMNVEV come from the germline V gene (reference sequence). The CDR3 is 12 amino acids. Trimming took 8 bases from V and 4 from J, leaving 11 bases between them. The PCR made use of 60 Vbeta and 13 Jbeta primers. Here immunoSEQ multiplex PCR was the method, and the copy in TCRdb shows in-frame clones only, minus some. The sample consists of some 110,000 clones, approximately 70% of them appearing once. Sample: PBMCs. The chain carries TRBV27 and TRBJ1-1; the D gene is possibly TRBD1 (5 bases). This receptor was identified in a man younger than 45 in good health and CMV-seropositive. CDR3 loop: CASRTGGTEAFF. As DNA, the CDR3 is TGTGCCAGCCGGACCGGGGGCACTGAAGCTTTCTTT.